The text below deals with one T cell receptor beta chain. Its cognate antigen is unknown. Possible read error: a much larger clone is one base away. CDR3 length equals 13 residues. The germline gives CDR1 LNHNV, CDR2 YYDKDF (reference sequence). The germline V and J ends were trimmed by 0 bases and 4 bases, with 6 bases remaining between them. Using a J-beta primer mix together with a sample-barcoded 5' primer, a second PCR was run for about 6 to 11 cycles. The template-switch adaptor was a 5' adaptor with 12 random nucleotides. It tagged each cDNA molecule. TCRdb reanalysed the 5' RACE reads using MiXCR and keeps one entry per CDR3 protein. The profile covers about 2 million distinct CDR3 sequences, with around half appearing a single time and roughly 2.1% taken by the ten largest. The data were taken from a study of blood T cells in healthy people across ages. Study findings and constraints: Samples with more naive T cells showed higher observed beta diversity. Diversity was higher, and naive CD4+ cells more numerous, in long-lived donors than in aged donors.

This receptor was identified in a woman in her 40s in good health. The sequencing sample was made of blood. This chain uses TRBV15 with TRBJ2-5; no clear D gene. As DNA, the CDR3 is TGTGCCACCAGCAGAGATATAAGAGAGACCCAGTACTTC. Its translation is CATSRDIRETQYF.